One and the same sample provided the 15 T cell receptor beta chains below, sequenced in a study of T cells after posttransplantation cyclophosphamide. Some clones are missing from TCRdb's copy, which holds only in-frame ones; the method was immunoSEQ multiplex PCR. The sample counts under 45,000 clones, none seen once; the ten largest own more than 4.5%. The sample was PBMCs. These receptors were collected from a woman aged 45-65 years in good health and a related stem cell transplant donor.

Ten or more counts support this clone. The chain joins TRBV28 to TRBJ2-3; D is perhaps TRBD2 (5 bases). CDR1 is MDHEN and CDR2 is SYDVKM in the germline V gene. V was clipped by 6 bases and J by 7 bases, with 20 bases between them. CDR3 length equals 15 residues. This CDR3 reads CASRGRDTDSHTQYF. CDR3 DNA: TGTGCCAGCAGGGGAAGAGATACGGACTCACATACGCAGTATTTT. The entire variable domain, with the rest obtained from reference TRBV28 and TRBJ2-3, is as follows: DVKVTQSSRYLVKRTGEKVFLECVQDMDHENMFWYRQDPGLGLRLIYFSYDVKMKEKGDIPEGYSVSREKKERFSLILESASTNQTSMYLCASRGRDTDSHTQYFGPGTRLTVL.

There are many counts of this clone. J is TRBJ2-7 and V is TRBV9; D possibly corresponds to TRBD2 (5 bases). The V end lost 0 bases, the J end lost 5 bases, and 15 bases lay between the germline ends. This CDR3 is 15 amino acids long. In germline, CDR1 is SGDLS, CDR2 YYNGEE. CDR3 coding DNA: TGTGCCAGCAGCGTAGAACAGCCCGGGATGGACGAGCAGTACTTC. Translation gives CASSVEQPGMDEQYF.

The sample holds a few counts of this clone. The chain employs TRBV28 and TRBJ1-4; TRBD1 is a possible D gene (6 bases). CDR3 length: 15 residues. The V gene lost 7 bases and the J gene lost 7 bases, with 19 bases spanning the gap. Germline CDR1 and CDR2: MDHEN and SYDVKM. The CDR3 DNA reads as TGTGCCAGCAACACTAGGGGGGGGCGGCTTGAAAAACTGTTTTTT. Its translation: CASNTRGGRLEKLFF.

This clone appeared many times. The rearrangement joins TRBV19 to TRBJ1-5; D is possibly TRBD1 (6 bases). Germline V gene lookup returns CDR1 LNHDA and CDR2 SQIVND (reference sequence). The germline V and J ends were trimmed by 3 bases and 4 bases, with 13 bases remaining between them. The CDR3 covers 15 residues. The CDR3 spells CASSMGQGTNQPQHF. CDR3 nucleotides: TGTGCCAGTAGTATGGGGCAGGGGACGAATCAGCCCCAGCATTTT.

This clone showed up many times. The chain joins TRBV5-4 to TRBJ2-1; 7 nucleotides line up with TRBD1. V was clipped by 4 bases and J by 10 bases; unmatched bases: 8. Germline V CDR1 and CDR2: SGHNT, YYREEE (reference sequence). The CDR3 loop spans 13 amino acids. DNA for the CDR3: TGTGCCAGCAGCGTGGACAGGTTCAGAGAGCAGTTCTTC. It specifies CASSVDRFREQFF.

This clone was detected ten times or more. The chain is built from TRBV15 and TRBJ2-5, with 7 bases aligning to TRBD2. The CDR3 sequence is 15 residues long. The junction had 8 bases not matched to a gene; V was cut back by 6 bases and J by 1 base. Germline assignment: CDR1 LNHNV and CDR2 YYDKDF (reference sequence). CDR3 in DNA: TGTGCCACCAGGTCTGGGGGGGAACTCCAAGAGACCCAGTACTTC. Translation gives CATRSGGELQETQYF.

This clone was observed at least ten times. At one end, the junction sequence differs from germline, possibly due to a read error. Different DNA sequences within this sample yield the same CDR3. This sequence joins TRBV10-2 and TRBJ2-5, with D possibly matching TRBD2 (5 bases). The CDR3 has 13 residues. Looked up from germline, CDR1 is WSHSY and CDR2 is SAAADI. CDR3 coding DNA: TGTGCCAGCACGGGGTTGGGTGAAGAGACCCAGTACTTC. Translated, it gives CASTGLGEETQYF.

Many counts were recorded for this clone. The chain has TRBV27 and TRBJ2-7; D gene uncertain. V was shortened by 5 bases and J by 0 bases, with 8 bases between the two germline ends. The CDR3 totals 13 residues. The germline CDR1 and CDR2 sequences are MNHEY and SMNVEV (reference sequence). The CDR3 reads CASSSMSSYEQYF. The CDR3 bases are TGTGCCAGCAGTAGTATGAGCTCCTACGAGCAGTACTTC.

This clone was observed many times. The chain has TRBV28 and TRBJ1-5; 8 nucleotides match TRBD1. The germline V gene encodes CDR1 MDHEN and CDR2 SYDVKM. The CDR3 length is 15 residues. Trimming at V came to 6 bases and at J to 5 bases, leaving 9 bases not matched to a gene. This CDR3 reads CASRYDRGVDQPQHF. CDR3 DNA sequence: TGTGCCAGCAGATATGACAGGGGAGTCGATCAGCCCCAGCATTTT.

This clone was picked up many times. The chain is built from TRBV28 and TRBJ2-7, with D perhaps TRBD1 (6 bases). CDR1 and CDR2 from the germline V gene are MDHEN and SYDVKM. V was clipped by 6 bases and J by 0 bases, with 9 bases between them. The CDR3 contains 13 residues. This chain's CDR3 is CASRQGPSYEQYF. DNA for the CDR3: TGTGCCAGCAGACAGGGTCCCTCCTACGAGCAGTACTTC.

This clone was counted at least ten times. The rearrangement uses TRBV5-5 and TRBJ1-2; 8 nucleotides line up with TRBD1. In germline, CDR1 is SGHKS, CDR2 YYEKEE (reference sequence). The junction had 9 bases not matched to a gene; V was cut back by 4 bases and J by 4 bases. This CDR3 has 15 residues. CDR3: CASSPTGGTPYGYTF. CDR3 bases: TGTGCCAGCAGCCCCACAGGGGGGACCCCCTATGGCTACACCTTC.

This clone was detected many times. This sequence joins TRBV6-1 and TRBJ2-7; tentatively, D is TRBD1 (6 bases). With 1 base removed from V and 3 bases from J, the gap between germline ends came to 10 bases. The germline CDR1 and CDR2 sequences are MNHNS and SASEGT. The CDR3 runs to 14 residues. The CDR3 DNA sequence: TGTGCCAGCAGTGAAGGCGTAGGGGGCTACGAGCAGTACTTC. Residues: CASSEGVGGYEQYF.

This clone was picked up many times. DNA of the CDR3: TGTGCCAGCAGTGAAGCAACAGGGTCTAACTATGGCTACACCTTC. It translates to CASSEATGSNYGYTF. The J gene is TRBJ1-2, the V gene TRBV6-1; tentative D call: TRBD1 (6 bases). Trimming took off 0 bases at V and 0 bases at J, with 8 bases between the two ends. This CDR3 is 15 amino acids long. The germline V gene encodes CDR1 MNHNS and CDR2 SASEGT.

The sample holds many counts of this clone. The J gene is TRBJ1-4, the V gene TRBV6-5; D ambiguous. The CDR3 has 13 amino acids. From germline, CDR1 is MNHEY and CDR2 SVGAGI. V was shortened by 6 bases and J by 2 bases, with 7 bases between the two germline ends. In nucleotides, the CDR3 is TGTGCCAGCAGGAGGGCCACTAATGAAAAACTGTTTTTT. This gives the protein CASRRATNEKLFF.

This clone has at least ten counts. The rearrangement uses TRBV6-6 and TRBJ1-3; D gene uncertain. Trimming pared 7 bases from V and 1 base from J, leaving 11 bases between. The length of the CDR3 is 14 residues. Germline CDR1 reads MNHNY; CDR2 reads SVGAGI (reference sequence). DNA of the CDR3: TGTGCCAGCACCAACAGTCAGTCTGGAAACACCATATATTTT. Protein: CASTNSQSGNTIYF.